Presented here are 24 T cell receptor beta chains from one specimen sequenced in a study of CD8+ T cells in alopecia areata. The sequencing template was cDNA reverse transcribed from extracted RNA. Clones were read by immunoSEQ multiplex PCR, and TCRdb kept only the in-frame ones, dropping some. The sample includes around 190,000 clones, about 56% of them seen just once. Sequences were obtained from CD8+ T cells sorted from blood. The source is a human donor in good health.

The V gene is TRBV5-6, the J gene TRBJ2-7, with D possibly being TRBD2 (5 bases). The CDR3 extends over 13 amino acids. Germline V gene lookup returns CDR1 SGHDT and CDR2 YYEEEE. V lost 2 bases and J lost 3, with 9 bases in between. CDR3 coding DNA: TGTGCCAGCAGCTTTGACGGGAACTACGAGCAGTACTTC. It encodes CASSFDGNYEQYF.

This clone was observed a handful of times. The chain carries TRBV27 and TRBJ2-1; 8 bases line up with TRBD2. Per the germline V gene, CDR1 is MNHEY and CDR2 is SMNVEV (reference sequence). The CDR3 loop spans 13 amino acids. Germline trimming cut 8 bases from V and 6 bases from J; bases unmatched to any gene: 6. CDR3 sequence reads: CASQQGLGNEQFF. In DNA, the CDR3 is TGTGCCAGCCAACAGGGACTAGGCAATGAGCAGTTCTTC.

The chain couples TRBV5-1 to TRBJ2-7; 9 nucleotides line up with TRBD1. CDR1 and CDR2 from the germline V gene are SGHRS and YFSETQ. V gave up 2 bases and J gave up 3 bases; unmatched junction bases: 12. The CDR3 runs to 17 residues. The CDR3 loop is CASSLQGARLGVYEQYF. CDR3 nucleotides: TGCGCCAGCAGCTTACAGGGGGCACGGTTGGGAGTCTACGAGCAGTACTTC.

The V and J genes are TRBV2 and TRBJ1-2; no reliable D call. Germline loops: CDR1 SNHLY, CDR2 FYNNEI. The CDR3 covers 14 residues. V gave up 1 base and J gave up 4 bases, with 10 bases separating them. The CDR3 DNA reads as TGTGCCAGCAGTGAAGGAGGTTTTCCCTATGGCTACACCTTC. Translating it yields CASSEGGFPYGYTF.

This clone turned up a few times. The chain carries TRBV10-2 and TRBJ2-4, with D possibly called TRBD1 or TRBD2 (5 bases each). This CDR3 comprises 11 residues. V was shortened by 8 bases and J by 15 bases, with 17 bases between the two germline ends. Germline loops: CDR1 WSHSY, CDR2 SAAADI. The CDR3 sequence is CASGGSGGVYF. CDR3 DNA sequence: TGCGCCAGCGGGGGATCTGGGGGTGTGTACTTC.

CDR3 nucleotide sequence: TGCGCCAGCAGCTTGTTTGGCGGTAGCCTAGGTCCGTCAGATACGCAGTATTTT. It is translated as CASSLFGGSLGPSDTQYF. The chain employs TRBV5-1 and TRBJ2-3, with unresolved D. The CDR3 is 18 amino acids. The ends were cut back, 1 base at V and 4 bases at J, with 22 bases in the middle. Per germline, CDR1 SGHRS and CDR2 YFSETQ. The full variable domain, completed using reference TRBV5-1 and TRBJ2-3, is KAGVTQTPRYLIKTRGQQVTLSCSPISGHRSVSWYQQTPGQGLQFLFEYFSETQRNKGNFPGRFSGRQFSNSRSEMNVSTLELGDSALYLCASSLFGGSLGPSDTQYFGPGTRLTVL.

This clone turned up a few times. The gene calls are TRBV7-9 and TRBJ1-2; perhaps TRBD1 as D (6 bases). Germline CDR1 is SEHNR and CDR2 is FQNEAQ (reference sequence). The CDR3 is 15 residues long. Trimming took off 1 base at V and 5 bases at J, with 14 bases between the two ends. CDR3 in DNA: TGTGCCAGCAGCTTAGGGGGCACAGGGATTTATGGCTACACCTTC. It is translated as CASSLGGTGIYGYTF.

This chain uses TRBV29-1 with TRBJ1-2; D possibly corresponds to TRBD1 (5 bases). Germline V gene sequence: CDR1 SQVTM, CDR2 ANQGSEA. Trimming stripped 3 bases from V and 4 bases from J, with 12 bases between. CDR3 size: 13 residues. In DNA, the CDR3 is TGCAGCGTTGAGGGCAGGGAGGCCTATGGCTACACCTTC. Its translation is CSVEGREAYGYTF.

V is TRBV6-6 and J is TRBJ2-2; 12 nucleotides align to TRBD2. The germline gives CDR1 MNHNY, CDR2 SVGAGI (reference sequence). The V segment lost 5 bases and the J segment 4 bases; nucleotides outside the gene matches: 5. CDR3 length: 16 amino acids. The DNA for the CDR3 is TGTGCCAGCAGTATGACTAGCGGGGGCTCCACCGGGGAGCTGTTTTTT. Translated: CASSMTSGGSTGELFF.

The CDR3 protein is CASSYEPGGYGYTF. The CDR3 DNA is TGTGCCAGCAGTTACGAACCGGGGGGCTATGGCTACACCTTC. V gene TRBV6-5 combines with J gene TRBJ1-2, with TRBD1 as a possible D gene (5 bases). This CDR3 spans 14 amino acids. Germline CDR1 and CDR2: MNHEY and SVGAGI. Trimming stripped 2 bases from V and 4 bases from J, with 11 bases between.

The chain has TRBV29-1 and TRBJ1-1; D gene ambiguous. CDR3 length equals 12 residues. V was pared by 2 bases and J by 6 bases, with 10 bases between. The germline gives CDR1 SQVTM, CDR2 ANQGSEA. In nucleotides, the CDR3 is TGCAGCGTTGAAACCAGGAGGGCTGAAGCTTTCTTT. Translation: CSVETRRAEAFF.

This clone was detected only a few times. V usage is TRBV2 and J usage is TRBJ2-7; 8 bases map to TRBD1. Germline V lookup: CDR1 SNHLY, CDR2 FYNNEI. The length of the CDR3 is 15 residues. J was trimmed by 7 bases and V by 3 bases; bases with no gene match: 11. The CDR3 here is CASSEVWQGAREQYF. DNA for the CDR3: TGTGCCAGCAGTGAGGTTTGGCAGGGGGCGAGGGAGCAGTACTTC.

A few counts support this clone. CDR3 DNA: TGTGCCATCATGGGGGGACCTTATGACACTGAAGCTTTCTTT. Translated: CAIMGGPYDTEAFF. The V call is TRBV10-3, the J call TRBJ1-1; D might be TRBD1 (5 bases). Trimming cost V 7 bases and J 3 bases, with 15 bases left between them. Germline CDR1 reads ENHRY; CDR2 reads SYGVKD. The CDR3 is 14 residues long.

The chain recombines TRBV30 with TRBJ1-5, with D perhaps TRBD1 (5 bases). Germline V CDR1 and CDR2: GTSNPN, SVGIG (reference sequence). Deletions cut 2 bases from V and 0 bases from J, with 11 bases between. The length of the CDR3 is 15 residues. This chain's CDR3 is CAWSYGGDSNQPQHF. The CDR3 DNA reads TGTGCCTGGAGTTATGGGGGAGATAGCAATCAGCCCCAGCATTTT.

The chain links TRBV11-2 to TRBJ2-1, with D tentatively TRBD2 (5 bases). CDR3 length: 16 amino acids. Germline CDR1 and CDR2: SGHAT and FQNNGV. V lost 0 bases and J 8 bases, leaving 17 bases between the germline ends. CDR3 in DNA: TGTGCCAGCAGCTTAGAGTCACGACTACCCCCATATGAGCAGTTCTTC. As protein: CASSLESRLPPYEQFF.

This rearrangement joins TRBV5-1 to TRBJ2-7; D might be TRBD1 (6 bases). Trimming cost V 4 bases and J 0 bases, with 14 bases left between them. Germline-derived CDR1 and CDR2 are SGHRS and YFSETQ. This CDR3 spans 15 amino acids. Here the CDR3 DNA reads TGCGCCAGCAGCGGGCCGGGGACAACCTCCTACGAGCAGTACTTC. As protein: CASSGPGTTSYEQYF.

V gene TRBV29-1 combines with J gene TRBJ2-6; D unresolved. V gave up 4 bases and J gave up 2 bases, with 0 bases separating them. The length of the CDR3 is 11 residues. Germline V gene lookup returns CDR1 SQVTM and CDR2 ANQGSEA. This CDR3 reads CSVAGANVLTF. CDR3 sequence (DNA): TGCAGCGTTGCTGGGGCCAACGTCCTGACTTTC.

The J gene is TRBJ2-5, the V gene TRBV4-1; 9 nucleotides agree with TRBD2. The CDR3 extends over 15 amino acids. V trimming: 8 bases; J trimming: 0 bases; junction bases outside the gene matches: 7. From germline, CDR1 is MGHRA and CDR2 YSYEKL. The CDR3 DNA follows: TGCGCCAGCGCTAGCGGGGCTTCATACCAAGAGACCCAGTACTTC. It codes for CASASGASYQETQYF.

The V and J genes are TRBV29-1 and TRBJ1-2; possible D gene TRBD1, 5 bases. The CDR3 length is 12 residues. Trimming cost V 4 bases and J 2 bases, with 8 bases left between them. Germline assignment: CDR1 SQVTM and CDR2 ANQGSEA. The CDR3 DNA reads as TGCAGCGTTGTGGGGCAGAACTATGGCTACACCTTC. Protein: CSVVGQNYGYTF.

V and J are TRBV9 and TRBJ2-3; 13 positions agree with TRBD2. The CDR3 is 15 amino acids. V lost 0 bases and J lost 8; bases outside the gene matches: 3. Per germline, CDR1 SGDLS and CDR2 YYNGEE. CDR3 loop: CASSVGTSGGGTQYF. CDR3 coding DNA: TGTGCCAGCAGCGTAGGGACTAGCGGGGGCGGTACGCAGTATTTT.

CDR3 bases: TGTGCCAGCACGGGGACAGAACAAGAGACCCAGTACTTC. Residues: CASTGTEQETQYF. V and J are TRBV2 and TRBJ2-5; 7 bases match TRBD1. The CDR3 is 13 residues long. From germline, CDR1 is SNHLY and CDR2 FYNNEI. V trimming: 7 bases; J trimming: 2 bases; junction bases outside the gene matches: 4.

This clone showed up just a few times. The chain employs TRBV29-1 and TRBJ2-1, with 11 positions matching TRBD2. Germline V gives CDR1 SQVTM, CDR2 ANQGSEA. With 6 bases clipped from V and 7 bases from J, the junction kept 5 bases outside the gene matches. The CDR3 runs 13 residues. The CDR3 nucleotides read TGCAGCGTCCTGGGACTAGCGGTTAATGAGCAGTTCTTC. Its protein product is CSVLGLAVNEQFF.

The rearrangement links TRBV30 to TRBJ2-5, with D possibly called TRBD1 or TRBD2 (6 bases each). This CDR3 region has 14 residues. V was clipped by 4 bases and J by 1 base, with 13 bases between them. Germline CDR1 reads GTSNPN; CDR2 reads SVGIG (reference sequence). The CDR3 sequence is CAWTRSGAQETQYF. The CDR3 nucleotides are TGTGCCTGGACTCGGTCGGGGGCCCAAGAGACCCAGTACTTC.

This clone was observed a handful of times. The V and J genes are TRBV4-1 and TRBJ1-1; TRBD1 matches 10 bases. The germline V gene encodes CDR1 MGHRA and CDR2 YSYEKL. The trim removed 5 bases at V and 3 bases at J, leaving 9 bases unmatched. The CDR3 runs 16 residues. DNA for the CDR3: TGCGCCAGCAGCACCCGGGACAGGGGTATTCACACTGAAGCTTTCTTT. Its translation is CASSTRDRGIHTEAFF.